This T cell receptor beta chain emerged from a study of patients and donors after allogeneic stem cell transplantation. This clonotype turned up a few times. MiXCR, applied by TCRdb to the RT-PCR reads, yields one record per CDR3 protein. The sample lists over 130,000 distinct CDR3 sequences; 30% to 45% were seen once. This TCR was sampled from a human donor who was either an allogeneic HSCT recipient or a stem cell or donor lymphocyte infusion donor (not recorded which). It is not recorded whose cells these are; they may come from a transplant donor. What was sequenced was blood, either unsorted or a sorted T cell fraction (not recorded which).

DNA for the CDR3: TGTGCCAGCATTACCTCCGGGAGGAACACTGAAGCTTTCTTT. This codes for CASITSGRNTEAFF. The chain joins TRBV12-3 or TRBV12-4 to TRBJ1-1; D is undetermined. V was shortened by 7 bases and J by 1 base, with 13 bases between the two germline ends. The length of the CDR3 is 14 residues.